A single sample gave rise to the 15 T cell receptor beta chains below, sequenced in a study of T cell clonality in common variable immunodeficiency. The method was immunoSEQ multiplex PCR; TCRdb's version includes in-frame clones alone and lacks a portion of them. The table records some 45,000 clones without singletons, the ten largest covering roughly 6.2%. The sequenced material came from peripheral blood mononuclear cells. The receptors derive from a person aged 18-69 years in good health.

This clone has ten or more counts. The read ends 3 residues shy of where the CDR3 ends; the end is completed using the germline J gene. This chain joins TRBV6-1 and TRBJ1-5; D call uncertain. CDR1 is MNHNS and CDR2 is SASEGT in the germline V gene. Trimming pared 4 bases from V and 4 bases from J, leaving 11 bases between. This CDR3 has 14 residues. CDR3 sequence reads: CASSVNIPNQPQHF. The sequenced part of the CDR3 DNA is TGTGCCAGCAGTGTTAACATCCCTAATCAGCCC.

This clone was seen ten or more times. The read falls 3 residues short of the CDR3 end, and the missing part is taken from the germline J gene. The V call is TRBV5-1, the J call TRBJ2-7; D may correspond to TRBD1 or TRBD2 (6 bases each). Trimming stripped 9 bases from V and 3 bases from J, with 16 bases between. Germline loops: CDR1 SGHRS, CDR2 YFSETQ. The CDR3 is 13 amino acids. Partial CDR3 DNA: TGCGCCATCCGGCAGGGGAGGCTCTACGAG. It translates to CAIRQGRLYE. The full CDR3 protein reads CAIRQGRLYEQYF.

A remark on this clone: Read sequence stops 3 residues before the CDR3 end, and the germline J gene provides the missing end. The V call is TRBV19, the J call TRBJ1-1; 7 bases are a match to TRBD1. CDR3 length: 14 residues. Germline V gene data show CDR1 as LNHDA and CDR2 as SQIVND (reference sequence). J gave up 0 bases and V 9 bases, and 7 bases lay outside the gene matches. CDR3 bases read: TGTGCCAGCCGGATGGGGACAGTGAACACTGAA. Its protein is CASRMGTVNTE. The full CDR3 protein reads CASRMGTVNTEAFF.

The sample holds many counts of this clone. The read terminates 3 residues before the CDR3 end, so the remaining end is supplied by the germline J gene. V usage is TRBV2 and J usage is TRBJ2-7, with 11 bases lining up with TRBD2. Per the germline V gene, CDR1 is SNHLY and CDR2 is FYNNEI. The CDR3 loop spans 17 amino acids. J gave up 6 bases and V 6 bases, and 16 bases lay outside the gene matches. The CDR3 spells CASSATLHLSGGAEQYF. The part of the CDR3 DNA that was read is TGTGCCAGCAGCGCTACTCTCCACCTTAGCGGGGGGGCCGAG.

Ten or more counts support this clone. The read ends 3 residues shy of where the CDR3 ends; the end is completed using the germline J gene. This chain connects TRBV20-1 to TRBJ2-1; TRBD2 aligns across 11 bases. Trimming at V came to 2 bases and at J to 4 bases, leaving 7 bases not matched to a gene. The CDR3 spans 16 residues. CDR1 DFQATT and CDR2 SNEGSKA come from the germline V gene (reference sequence). The sequenced part of the CDR3 DNA is TGCAGTGCTAGAATACTAGCGGGGGAATCATACAATGAG. This translates into CSARILAGESYNE. The entire CDR3 is CSARILAGESYNEQFF.

This clone was seen many times. The read gets to within 3 residues of the CDR3 end, and the germline J gene fills in the rest. This chain uses TRBV7-9 with TRBJ1-6, with no clear D. The CDR3 covers 11 residues. Trimming took off 6 bases at V and 10 bases at J, with 7 bases between the two ends. Per germline, CDR1 SEHNR and CDR2 FQNEAQ (reference sequence). The sequenced part of the CDR3 DNA is TGTGCCAGCAGTCATACATCACCC. Translation gives CASSHTSP. The whole CDR3 is CASSHTSPLHF.

There are many counts of this clone. The CDR3 loop is CSARDVGGGASYNEQFF. CDR3 DNA (partial): TGCAGTGCTAGAGATGTTGGCGGTGGAGCGTCCTACAATGAG. The gene calls are TRBV20-1 and TRBJ2-1; D is ambiguous. The CDR3 is cut off 3 residues early in the read; its end comes from the germline J gene. Looked up from germline, CDR1 is DFQATT and CDR2 is SNEGSKA (reference sequence). The CDR3 spans 17 residues. V was cut by 0 bases and J by 1 base, with 16 bases left in between.

As for this clone: Read data end 3 residues before the CDR3 end; the end is taken from the germline J gene. The chain links TRBV19 to TRBJ1-5; 7 bases fit TRBD1. CDR1 and CDR2 from the germline V gene are LNHDA and SQIVND (reference sequence). The CDR3 is 17 residues long. The junction had 18 bases not matched to a gene; V was cut back by 9 bases and J by 4 bases. The CDR3 loop reads CASRPHRGGSLNQPQHF. The part of the CDR3 DNA that was read is TGTGCCAGCCGTCCCCACAGGGGAGGGTCTTTGAATCAGCCC.

This clone has just a few counts. Read coverage stops 3 residues before the CDR3 terminus; the germline J gene supplies the remainder. V is TRBV5-1 and J is TRBJ1-2, with a tentative D call TRBD1 (5 bases). This CDR3 has 14 residues. Trimming pared 0 bases from V and 7 bases from J, leaving 13 bases between. Germline-derived CDR1 and CDR2 are SGHRS and YFSETQ. The part of the CDR3 DNA that was read is TGCGCCAGCAGCTTGGGGCACCAGGGAGTTGGC. The encoded protein is CASSLGHQGVG. The full CDR3 reads CASSLGHQGVGYTF.

This clone was seen many times. The missing CDR3 end, 3 residues past where the read stops, is filled in from the germline J gene. This chain uses TRBV19 with TRBJ2-7; 7 nucleotides align to TRBD1. Per germline, CDR1 LNHDA and CDR2 SQIVND (reference sequence). Trimming removed 8 bases from V and 6 bases from J; junction bases left unmatched: 10. The CDR3 consists of 13 residues. CDR3 sequence: CASARDRFSEQYF. CDR3 DNA, as far as it was read: TGTGCCAGTGCCCGGGACAGATTTTCCGAG.

Details on this clone: The read comes to an end 3 residues before the CDR3 does, leaving the germline J gene to fill in the end. The rearrangement links TRBV30 to TRBJ1-3; D is possibly TRBD1 (5 bases). The germline V and J ends were trimmed by 2 bases and 7 bases, with 9 bases remaining between them. The CDR3 is made up of 12 amino acids. The V gene's germline CDR1 is GTSNPN and CDR2 SVGIG (reference sequence). CDR3 bases read: TGTGCCTGGAGTACCCGACAGAACACC. Translation gives CAWSTRQNT. The complete CDR3 sequence is CAWSTRQNTIYF.

This clone has at least ten counts. The CDR3 end is not reached by the read, which stops 3 residues before it; the germline J gene fills it in. The rearrangement links TRBV3-1 (or the pseudogene TRBV3-2) to TRBJ2-5; 8 nucleotides agree with TRBD2. CDR3 size: 17 residues. V lost 3 bases to trimming and J lost 2 bases; unmatched junction nucleotides: 11. Germline CDR1 and CDR2: LGHDT and YNNKEL (reference sequence). The chain's CDR3 is CASSHYGGGILQETQYF. CDR3 DNA, as far as it was read: TGTGCCAGCAGCCATTACGGGGGGGGGATACTTCAAGAGACC.

This clone was recorded many times. The CDR3 goes on 3 residues after the read ends, and that part is filled in from the germline J gene. The rearrangement uses TRBV20-1 and TRBJ2-2, with a weak D call TRBD1 (6 bases). Germline CDR1 DFQATT, CDR2 SNEGSKA (reference sequence). The V end was cut by 3 bases, the J end by 1 base, with 12 bases between. This CDR3 region has 15 residues. CDR3 bases read: TGCAGTGCTAGGGACGACAGGATGAACACCGGGGAG. This gives the protein CSARDDRMNTGE. The complete CDR3 reads CSARDDRMNTGELFF.

There are many counts of this clone. Read coverage stops 3 residues before the CDR3 terminus; the germline J gene supplies the remainder. The genes are TRBV5-1 and TRBJ2-3; possible D gene TRBD2, 7 bases. Germline V gene lookup returns CDR1 SGHRS and CDR2 YFSETQ. The CDR3 runs to 13 residues. V lost 7 bases and J 2 bases, leaving 11 bases between the germline ends. The CDR3: CASGGAPTDTQYF. The covered CDR3 bases are TGCGCCAGCGGGGGGGCCCCCACAGATACG. Based on the CDR3 plus reference TRBV5-1 and TRBJ2-3, the full variable domain is KAGVTQTPRYLIKTRGQQVTLSCSPISGHRSVSWYQQTPGQGLQFLFEYFSETQRNKGNFPGRFSGRQFSNSRSEMNVSTLELGDSALYLCASGGAPTDTQYFGPGTRLTVL.

The sample holds a few counts of this clone. The missing CDR3 end, 3 residues past where the read stops, is filled in from the germline J gene. The rearrangement uses TRBV7-9 and TRBJ1-2, with D uncertain. Germline V gene data show CDR1 as SEHNR and CDR2 as FQNEAQ (reference sequence). CDR3 length: 14 amino acids. The CDR3 here is CASSPGLGTYDYTF. The part of the CDR3 DNA that was read is TGTGCCAGCAGCCCAGGACTGGGCACCTACGAC.